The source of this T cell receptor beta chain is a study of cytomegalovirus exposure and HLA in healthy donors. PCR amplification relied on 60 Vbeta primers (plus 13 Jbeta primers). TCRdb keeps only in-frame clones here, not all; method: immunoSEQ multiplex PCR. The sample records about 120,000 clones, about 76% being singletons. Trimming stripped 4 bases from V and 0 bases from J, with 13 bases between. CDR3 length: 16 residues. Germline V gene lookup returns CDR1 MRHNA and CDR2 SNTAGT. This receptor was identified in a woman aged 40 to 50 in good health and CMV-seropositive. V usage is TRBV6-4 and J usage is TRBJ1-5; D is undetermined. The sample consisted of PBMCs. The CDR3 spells CASSVGEPYSNQPQHF. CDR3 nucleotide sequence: TGTGCCAGCAGTGTCGGGGAGCCCTATAGCAATCAGCCCCAGCATTTT.